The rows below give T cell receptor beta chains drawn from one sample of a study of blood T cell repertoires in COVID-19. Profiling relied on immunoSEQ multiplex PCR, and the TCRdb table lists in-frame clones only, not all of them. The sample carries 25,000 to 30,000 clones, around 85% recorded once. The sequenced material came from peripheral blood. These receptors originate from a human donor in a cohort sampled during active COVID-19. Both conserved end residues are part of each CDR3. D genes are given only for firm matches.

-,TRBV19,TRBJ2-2,CATYVRSGELFF
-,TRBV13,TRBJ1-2,CASTRAGYGYTF
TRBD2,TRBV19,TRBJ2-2,CASRQLAGETGELFF
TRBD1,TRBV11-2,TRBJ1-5,CASSPGQGGGLSNQPQHF
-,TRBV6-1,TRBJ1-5,CASSEVTRSNQPQHF
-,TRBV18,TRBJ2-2,CASSPERVGELFF
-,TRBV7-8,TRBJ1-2,CASSPGQQNNYGYTF
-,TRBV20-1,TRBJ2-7,CSATSSYEQYF
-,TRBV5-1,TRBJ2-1,CASSLVGQRYNEQFF
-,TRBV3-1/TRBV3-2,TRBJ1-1,CASSQLPGEAEAFF
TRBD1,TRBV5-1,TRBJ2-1,CASSPGTGGAMGLEYNEQFF
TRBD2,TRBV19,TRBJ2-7,CASSLGLAVFYEQYF
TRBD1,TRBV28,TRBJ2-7,CASSFGQGGAYEQYF
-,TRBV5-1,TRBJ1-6,CASSLDVGVIGTLHF
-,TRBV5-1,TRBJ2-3,CASSSDRTSTDTQYF
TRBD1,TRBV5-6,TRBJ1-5,CASSLFGTGDQPQHF
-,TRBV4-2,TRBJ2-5,CASSQEGGPQGETQYF
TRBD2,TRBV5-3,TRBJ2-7,CARSSLPAGAHEQYF
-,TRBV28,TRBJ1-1,CASSLRQGAFF
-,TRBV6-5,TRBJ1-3,CASSYSSRGSGNTIYF
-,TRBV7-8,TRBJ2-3,CASSSYRDISTDTQYF
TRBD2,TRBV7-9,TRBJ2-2,CASSLRTSGNTGELFF
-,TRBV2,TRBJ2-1,CASREGGSSYNEQFF
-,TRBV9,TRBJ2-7,CASSPKGLGLYEQYF
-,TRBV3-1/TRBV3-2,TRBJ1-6,CASSQDTGGGSPLHF
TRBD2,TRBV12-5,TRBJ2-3,CASGRGYSGRGPATDTQYF
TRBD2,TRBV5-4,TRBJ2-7,CASSSIKSSGEVYEQYF
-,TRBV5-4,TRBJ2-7,CASSLLGQGKHEQYF
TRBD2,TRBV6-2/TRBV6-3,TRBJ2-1,CASSPGLAGVNEQFF
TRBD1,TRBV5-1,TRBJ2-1,CASRTGTGVTDEQFF
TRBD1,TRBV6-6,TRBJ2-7,CASSYSRDRDYEQYF
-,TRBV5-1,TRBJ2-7,CASSRGPYEQYF
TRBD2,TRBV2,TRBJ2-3,CASGRGSLTDTQYF
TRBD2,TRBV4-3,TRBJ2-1,CASSQGTSGSGNEQFF
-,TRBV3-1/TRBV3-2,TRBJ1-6,CASSLTRDSPLHF